The source of this T cell receptor (beta chain) is a study of shared T cell receptors in the human thymus. The repertoire was sequenced with immunoSEQ multiplex PCR; TCRdb's copy has only in-frame clones and lacks some. The sample holds 500,000 to 750,000 clones, 70% to 90% seen once. After removal of 6 bases from V and 2 bases from J, the junction contained 8 bases not matched to a gene. This CDR3 has 15 amino acids. Germline CDR1 LGHNA, CDR2 YSLEER. These data also formed part of another study, on human thymus T cells. This second study notes: Resections removed during corrective heart surgery provided the thymus tissue used. V and J gene usage appeared biased in thymic and blood repertoires. In unrelated individuals, thymic repertoires overlapped highly, according to related research.

J is TRBJ2-7 and V is TRBV4-3; TRBD1 matches 9 bases. Source material: thymocytes. The source is a boy in the first two years of life with a congenital heart defect. The CDR3 DNA is TGCGCCAGCAGTCTCCACAGGGGGCCCGCCTACGAGCAGTACTTC. This sequence encodes CASSLHRGPAYEQYF.